This T cell receptor beta chain was recorded in a study of liver allograft versus peripheral blood T cells. Across the study: Repertoires from peripheral blood of liver transplant recipients were compared with those inside their transplanted livers.

A word on this clonotype: Antigen unknown.

This CDR3 has 16 amino acids. Germline-derived CDR1 and CDR2 are LNHNV and YYDKDF (reference sequence). J was trimmed by 1 base and V by 0 bases; bases with no gene match: 3. TCRdb re-called the reads through MiXCR, storing one row per CDR3 protein. The sample comprises about 9,100 distinct CDR3 sequences, roughly 22% of which are singletons, and 5% to 6% rests with the top ten. Whole-study findings and limits: According to reports, the T cell receptor repertoires inside liver allografts differed from those in peripheral blood.

The receptor's source is a human patient who had a liver transplant. Some T cells may be the graft donor's. The chain links TRBV15 to TRBJ1-5, with 7 bases that match TRBD1. For the CDR3, the DNA is TGTGCCACCAGCAGAGAAGGGGGCTGGAGCAATCAGCCCCAGCATTTT. This translates into CATSREGGWSNQPQHF. Using reference TRBV15 and TRBJ1-5 for the parts outside the CDR3, the full variable domain is DAMVIQNPRYQVTQFGKPVTLSCSQTLNHNVMYWYQQKSSQAPKLLFHYYDKDFNNEADTPDNFQSRRPNTSFCFLDIRSPGLGDTAMYLCATSREGGWSNQPQHFGDGTRLSIL.